These T cell receptor beta chains were read from a single sample in a study of CD8 T cells in ankylosing spondylitis. TCRdb itself ran the 5' RACE reads through MiXCR, one entry per CDR3 protein. This sample yields under 250,000 distinct CDR3 sequences, of which 7% to 8% are seen a single time; 13% to 15% belongs to the top ten. Sequenced: blood, either unsorted or a sorted T cell fraction (not recorded which). The origin of the receptors is a male donor with ankylosing spondylitis. The CDR3 runs from the conserved cysteine through the conserved F or W. The D gene is left open where the match is weak. For some rows the clone size is stated as once, few or many, or as a class when expanded; others skip it.

size,V,J,D,DNA,CDR3
few,TRBV24-1,TRBJ2-7,.,TGTGCCACCAGCCGTCACGGAGACACCTCCGAGCAGTACTTC,CATSRHGDTSEQYF
many,TRBV5-6,TRBJ1-2,.,TGTGCCAGCAGCTCTGCGGGGGCTGGAGGCTACACCTTC,CASSSAGAGGYTF
many,TRBV4-2,TRBJ1-4,.,TGTGCCAGCAGCCCCTGGGGTCGGGGGACACAGGATGAAAAACTGTTTTTT,CASSPWGRGTQDEKLFF
few,TRBV7-8,TRBJ1-4,TRBD1,TGTGCCAGCAGCTTAGACGTGACAGGGATCATGACTACTAATGAAAAACTGTTTTTT,CASSLDVTGIMTTNEKLFF
many,TRBV12-3/TRBV12-4,TRBJ1-5,TRBD1,TGTGCCAGCAGTACTCGGGCAGGGGGTCAGCCCCAGCATTTT,CASSTRAGGQPQHF
many,TRBV5-5,TRBJ2-2,.,TGTGCCAGCACCGACGTTCCTTTTACCGGGGAGCTGTTTTTT,CASTDVPFTGELFF
many,TRBV4-3,TRBJ2-2,TRBD1,TGCGCCAGCAGCCAAGATGGGGCAGGGGGCGACACCGGGGAGCTGTTTTTT,CASSQDGAGGDTGELFF
.,TRBV6-2/TRBV6-3,TRBJ2-1,TRBD2,TGTGCCAGCCGAACCCCCACTGACATTGCGTCTGGGACTAGCGGGTACAATGAGCAGTTCTTC,CASRTPTDIASGTSGYNEQFF
many,TRBV5-1,TRBJ2-7,.,TGCGCCAGCAGCTTGGAACAGGCCTACGAGCAGTACTTC,CASSLEQAYEQYF
many,TRBV7-6,TRBJ2-5,.,TGTGCCAGCAGCCCTGAGGTTGGGGAGACCCAGTACTTC,CASSPEVGETQYF
many,TRBV6-1,TRBJ1-1,.,TGTGCCAGCAGTCCCCTTGTGCGGCTGAACACTGAAGCTTTCTTT,CASSPLVRLNTEAFF
many,TRBV27,TRBJ2-7,.,TGTGCCAGCAGTTCCCATCGACCAGGAATGGAGCAGTACTTC,CASSSHRPGMEQYF
many,TRBV6-2/TRBV6-3,TRBJ2-5,.,TGTGCCAGCAGTTACTCGGAAACGTGGTCCCTTCTCCAAGAGACCCAGTACTTC,CASSYSETWSLLQETQYF
once,TRBV5-6,TRBJ2-7,.,TGTGCCAGCAGCTTGGAGCAGGGGATGTCCTACGAGCAGTACTTC,CASSLEQGMSYEQYF
many,TRBV20-1,TRBJ1-5,.,TGCAGTGCTTGTTCGACGGTAACAATCAAGCCCCAGCATTTT,CSACSTVTIKPQHF
many,TRBV24-1,TRBJ2-7,TRBD1,TGTGCCACCAGTGATTTGGGAGGGGACAGGGGCGCCTACGAGCAGTACTTC,CATSDLGGDRGAYEQYF
.,TRBV4-1,TRBJ1-1,.,TGCGCCAGCAGCCATCTGCGGACAGTGAACACTGAAGCTTTCTTT,CASSHLRTVNTEAFF
many,TRBV13,TRBJ1-1,.,TGTGCCAGCAGCTCGGTGACAGCTACGAACACTGAAGCTTTCTTT,CASSSVTATNTEAFF
.,TRBV7-7,TRBJ2-7,.,TGTGCTAGCAGCCTGGGCCCCAGCCGCGAGCAGTACTTC,CASSLGPSREQYF
many,TRBV12-3/TRBV12-4,TRBJ1-1,.,TGTGCCAGCAGTTTAAGTATCTGGCACCCGTCTTTCTTT,CASSLSIWHPSFF
many,TRBV6-2/TRBV6-3,TRBJ2-7,.,TGTGCCAGCAGTTGGTGGGACGGAGCCTACGAGCAGTACTTC,CASSWWDGAYEQYF
many,TRBV7-9,TRBJ2-3,.,TGTGCCAGCAGCTTAGTTGGGGTACTCGCAGATACGCAGTATTTT,CASSLVGVLADTQYF
few,TRBV20-1,TRBJ1-4,.,TGCAGTGCTATGGGGGAAGGTGAAAAACTGTTTTTT,CSAMGEGEKLFF
few,TRBV12-3/TRBV12-4,TRBJ1-2,.,TGTGCCAGCAGTTTAGGTTCAGGGTTCTATGGCTACACCTTC,CASSLGSGFYGYTF
many,TRBV12-3/TRBV12-4,TRBJ2-7,.,TGTGCCAGCAGCCGGGACCTGAGCTCCTACGAGCAGTACTTC,CASSRDLSSYEQYF
many,TRBV28,TRBJ2-2,.,TGTGCCAGCAGTTTATCGGGGTTTACGAACACCGGGGAGCTGTTTTTT,CASSLSGFTNTGELFF
.,TRBV4-2,TRBJ2-3,.,TGTGCCAGCAGCCAAGGGCGGGAAGGCACAGATACGCAGTATTTT,CASSQGREGTDTQYF
many,TRBV7-9,TRBJ2-7,TRBD1,TGTGCCAGCAGCCCCTCGACAGGGTATGCCTACGAGCAGTACTTC,CASSPSTGYAYEQYF
many,TRBV27,TRBJ2-7,TRBD1,TGTGCCAGCAGTTTACCCGGGACAGGGTTAGGGGAGCAGTACTTC,CASSLPGTGLGEQYF
.,TRBV5-5,TRBJ2-7,.,TGTGCCAGCAGCTTGGGGCGGAATACCTACGAGCAGTACTTC,CASSLGRNTYEQYF
few,TRBV29-1,TRBJ1-2,.,TGCAGCGTTGAAGGGGACGACTATGGCTACACCTTC,CSVEGDDYGYTF
many,TRBV4-3,TRBJ2-7,.,TGCGCCAGCAGCCAAGATTCCAGGCAGTACGAGCAGTACTTC,CASSQDSRQYEQYF
few,TRBV11-1,TRBJ1-1,.,TGTGCCAGCAGCCCAAAGCAGTTTCAGGAACTTAGTGGGGGTCAGACTGAAGCTTTCTTT,CASSPKQFQELSGGQTEAFF
.,TRBV7-9,TRBJ2-7,TRBD1,TGTGCCAGCAGCTGGGGACAGGGGGCGGTTTACGAGCAGTACTTC,CASSWGQGAVYEQYF
many,TRBV20-1,TRBJ2-1,TRBD2,TGCAGTGCTAGAGATTTCCAAAGCGGGACTATCTACAATGAGCAGTTCTTC,CSARDFQSGTIYNEQFF
many,TRBV2,TRBJ1-1,TRBD1,TGTGCCAGCAGGGCTGACAGGGGATTTAAAACTGAAGCTTTCTTT,CASRADRGFKTEAFF
many,TRBV27,TRBJ1-5,.,TGTGCCAGCAGTTTATCCGCAGGGGCCCTAGCCCAGCCCCAGCATTTT,CASSLSAGALAQPQHF
.,TRBV5-6,TRBJ2-4,.,TGTGCCAGCAGCTTGATGGTTCAGGGAGGTATCAAAAACATTCAGTACTTC,CASSLMVQGGIKNIQYF
.,TRBV7-8,TRBJ2-5,TRBD1,TGTGCCAGCAGCTTACGGAGTCAGGGGGCTAGAGAGACCCAGTACTTC,CASSLRSQGARETQYF
few,TRBV5-1,TRBJ2-7,TRBD2,TGCGCCAGCAGCTTCGCGGGGGTGACGAACGAGCAGTACTTC,CASSFAGVTNEQYF
many,TRBV4-3,TRBJ2-7,.,TGCGCCAGCAGCCGCCTCATACCGGACGAGCAGTACTTC,CASSRLIPDEQYF